The next 8 T cell receptor beta chains were all read from a single sample in a study of T-cell reconstitution after alpha-beta-depleted transplantation in children. Unique molecular identifiers tagged the TCRbeta library. TCRdb called the PCR reads again in MiXCR, with one record for every CDR3 protein. The sample records over 550,000 distinct CDR3 sequences, over 9.5% being singletons. The material was PBMCs from the stem cell graft donor, obtained from the stem cell graft. Receptors originate from a human donor who donated a stem cell graft to a child with acute myeloid leukemia.

The V gene is TRBV29-1, the J gene TRBJ2-7; D not certain. V lost 7 bases, J lost 4 bases, and 11 bases lay in between. There are 11 residues in the CDR3. The germline V gene encodes CDR1 SQVTM and CDR2 ANQGSEA. CDR3 DNA sequence: TGCAGCGCCCACGGAGAGTACGAGCAGTACTTC. Translation gives CSAHGEYEQYF.

The chain has TRBV12-3 or TRBV12-4 and TRBJ2-7; D is uncertain. Trimming left V 7 bases short and J 6 bases short, with 10 bases between. This CDR3 has 11 amino acids. Here the CDR3 DNA reads TGTGCCAGCACCTTGGGGTTCGAGCAGTACTTC. Encoded protein: CASTLGFEQYF.

The table lists this clonotype with many counts. V and J are TRBV20-1 and TRBJ2-1, with TRBD2 identical over 16 bases. This CDR3 is 16 amino acids long. CDR1 is DFQATT, CDR2 SNEGSKA, per germline (reference sequence). The J segment lost 9 bases and the V segment lost 6 bases, leaving 11 bases of the junction unmatched. The chain's CDR3 is CSARKPGLAGGGEQFF. Written as DNA, the CDR3 is TGCAGTGCACGAAAACCGGGACTAGCGGGAGGGGGTGAGCAGTTCTTC.

On this clonotype: The conserved phenylalanine or tryptophan normally closing the CDR3 is absent here, so this likely arose from a read error. This chain links TRBV7-2 with TRBJ2-5; D may be TRBD1 or TRBD2 (5 bases each). The CDR3 covers 16 residues. Germline CDR1 SGHTA, CDR2 FQGNSA. V was shortened by 5 bases and J by 5 bases, with 21 bases between the two germline ends. In DNA form, the CDR3 reads TGTGCCAGCAGCCTGAATTCCGGGACGGCGGAGGAGACCCAGTACTAC. It encodes CASSLNSGTAEETQYY.

This clonotype has just a few counts. In DNA, the CDR3 is TGTGCCAGCAGTCCCCTGAGGGGTAGCCAGCCCCAGCATTTT. Translating gives CASSPLRGSQPQHF. J is TRBJ1-5 and V is TRBV12-3 or TRBV12-4; D possibly corresponds to TRBD1 (5 bases). The CDR3 has 14 residues. Trimming removed 5 bases from V and 7 bases from J, with 15 bases in between.

This chain uses TRBV30 with TRBJ1-1; D gene unclear. Germline V lookup: CDR1 GTSNPN, CDR2 SVGIG (reference sequence). This CDR3 spans 14 amino acids. V lost 2 bases and J 1 base, leaving 11 bases between the germline ends. Here the CDR3 reads CAWSHEWGNTEAFF. The DNA of the CDR3 is TGTGCCTGGAGTCACGAATGGGGGAACACTGAAGCTTTCTTT.

There are many counts of this clonotype. The chain employs TRBV3-1 and TRBJ1-4; 7 bases are a match to TRBD1. V was clipped by 4 bases and J by 2 bases; unmatched bases: 4. CDR1 is LGHDT and CDR2 is YNNKEL in the germline V gene (reference sequence). CDR3 length: 15 amino acids. In DNA, the CDR3 is TGTGCCAGCAGCCGGAGGACAGGCACTAATGAAAAACTGTTTTTT. Its translation: CASSRRTGTNEKLFF.

V gene TRBV20-1 combines with J gene TRBJ2-7; weak D call: TRBD1 (6 bases). Germline V gene data show CDR1 as DFQATT and CDR2 as SNEGSKA (reference sequence). The CDR3 is 13 amino acids. V was shortened by 6 bases and J by 5 bases, with 17 bases between the two germline ends. The CDR3 protein is CSAQGQCIDEQYF. As DNA, the CDR3 is TGCAGTGCCCAAGGACAGTGTATAGACGAGCAGTACTTC.